This T cell receptor beta chain was retrieved from a study of T cells in women clearing cervical HPV infection. Study summary: Controls gave blood once infection was undetectable; cases at lesion identification.

Study-wide points: CIN3+ cases had significantly higher TCR richness than controls; evenness did not differ. Controls had more TRBV6-7 (0.16%) than cases (approximately 0.11%).

immunoSEQ multiplex PCR used an average of 1200 ng genomic DNA. TCRdb's table, derived via immunoSEQ multiplex PCR, lists solely in-frame clones and lacks some. This sample's table has approximately 35,000 clones. Per germline, CDR1 MDHEN and CDR2 SYDVKM. J was trimmed by 6 bases and V by 7 bases; bases with no gene match: 5. The CDR3 spans 13 residues. A word on this clone: The antigen is undetermined. From the germline J gene comes the end of the CDR3, since the read stops 3 residues before it.

Sample: blood buffy coat. This chain uses TRBV28 with TRBJ1-2, with 10 bases aligning to TRBD1. This TCR was sampled from a woman between 18 and 70 years old with a cervical HPV16 infection that either progressed to CIN3+ or cleared (not recorded which). The CDR3 sequence is CASTLDRGDGYTF. CDR3 DNA, as far as it was read: TGTGCCAGCACCCTGGACAGGGGGGATGGC.